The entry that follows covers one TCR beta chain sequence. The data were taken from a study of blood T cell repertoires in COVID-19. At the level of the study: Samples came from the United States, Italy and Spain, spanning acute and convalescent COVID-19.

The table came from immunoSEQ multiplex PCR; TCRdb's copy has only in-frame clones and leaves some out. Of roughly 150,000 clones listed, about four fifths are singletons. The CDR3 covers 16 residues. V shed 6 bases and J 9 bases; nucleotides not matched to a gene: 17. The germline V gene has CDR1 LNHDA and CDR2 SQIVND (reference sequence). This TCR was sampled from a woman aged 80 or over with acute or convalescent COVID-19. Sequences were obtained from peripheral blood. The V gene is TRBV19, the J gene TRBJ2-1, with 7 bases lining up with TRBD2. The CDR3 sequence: CASSGARLAVMGEQFF. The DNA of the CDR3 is TGTGCCAGTAGCGGAGCCAGACTAGCTGTCATGGGTGAGCAGTTCTTC.